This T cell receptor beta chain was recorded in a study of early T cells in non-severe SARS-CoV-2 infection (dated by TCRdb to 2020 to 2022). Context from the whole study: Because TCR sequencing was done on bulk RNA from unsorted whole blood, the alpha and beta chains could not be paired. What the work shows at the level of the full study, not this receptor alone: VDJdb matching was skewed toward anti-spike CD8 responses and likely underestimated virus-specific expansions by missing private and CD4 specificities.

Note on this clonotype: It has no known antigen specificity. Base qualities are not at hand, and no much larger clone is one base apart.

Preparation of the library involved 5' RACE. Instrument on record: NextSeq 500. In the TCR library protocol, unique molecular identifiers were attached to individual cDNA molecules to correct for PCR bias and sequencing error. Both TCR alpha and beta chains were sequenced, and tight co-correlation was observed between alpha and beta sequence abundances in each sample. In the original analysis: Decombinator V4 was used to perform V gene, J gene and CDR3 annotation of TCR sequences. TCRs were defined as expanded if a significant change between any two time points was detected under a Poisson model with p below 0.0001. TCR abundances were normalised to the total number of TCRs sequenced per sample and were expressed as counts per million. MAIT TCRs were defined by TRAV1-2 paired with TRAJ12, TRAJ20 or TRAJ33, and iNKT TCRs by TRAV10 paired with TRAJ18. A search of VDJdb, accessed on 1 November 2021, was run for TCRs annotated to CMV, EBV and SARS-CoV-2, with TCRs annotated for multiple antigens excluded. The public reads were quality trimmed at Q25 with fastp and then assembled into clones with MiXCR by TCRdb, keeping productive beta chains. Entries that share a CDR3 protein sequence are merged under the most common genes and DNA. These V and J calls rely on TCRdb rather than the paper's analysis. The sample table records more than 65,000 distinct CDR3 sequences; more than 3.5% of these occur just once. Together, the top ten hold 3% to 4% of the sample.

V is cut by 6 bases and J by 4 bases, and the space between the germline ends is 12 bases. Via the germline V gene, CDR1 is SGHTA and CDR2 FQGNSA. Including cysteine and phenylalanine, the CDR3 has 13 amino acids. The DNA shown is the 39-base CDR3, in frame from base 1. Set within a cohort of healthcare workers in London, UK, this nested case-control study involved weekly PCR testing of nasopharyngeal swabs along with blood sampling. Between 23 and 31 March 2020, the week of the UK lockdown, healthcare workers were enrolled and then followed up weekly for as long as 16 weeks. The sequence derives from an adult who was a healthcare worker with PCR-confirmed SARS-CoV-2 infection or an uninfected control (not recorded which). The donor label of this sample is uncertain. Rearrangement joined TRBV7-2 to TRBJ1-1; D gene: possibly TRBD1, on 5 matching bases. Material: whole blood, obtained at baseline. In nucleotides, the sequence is TGTGCCAGCAGGAAGCCCGGGGGCACTGAAGCTTTCTTT. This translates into CASRKPGGTEAFF.